These 15 T cell receptor beta chains were all obtained from the same sample, sequenced in a study of PD-1 blockade in classical Hodgkin lymphoma. Profiled with immunoSEQ multiplex PCR; TCRdb holds only in-frame clones, not every one. The sample holds around 13,000 clones; roughly 78% are singletons and the top ten take roughly 23%. Each and every patient relapsed after autologous stem cell transplantation, and patients got differing brentuximab vedotin exposure. The sequences come from peripheral blood mononuclear cells (PBMCs), collected before the second cycle of nivolumab. Every receptor here comes from a human donor with classical Hodgkin lymphoma.

The chain has TRBV4-3 and TRBJ1-2; no reliable D call. The length of the CDR3 is 15 residues. V gave up 1 base and J gave up 2 bases, with 11 bases separating them. The germline V gene encodes CDR1 LGHNA and CDR2 YSLEER. CDR3 DNA sequence: TGCGCCAGCAGCCAAGTGGCGGGATCAAACTATGGCTACACCTTC. This encodes CASSQVAGSNYGYTF.

The chain employs TRBV6-1 and TRBJ1-1; D ambiguous. The V gene lost 7 bases and the J gene lost 5 bases, with 8 bases spanning the gap. The germline V gene has CDR1 MNHNS and CDR2 SASEGT. The CDR3 sequence is 11 residues long. CDR3 nucleotides: TGTGCCAGCAAGTATGTGACTGAAGCTTTCTTT. Translation: CASKYVTEAFF.

The rearrangement uses TRBV7-8 and TRBJ2-1; no clear D gene. Germline CDR1 SGHVS, CDR2 FQNEAQ. There are 19 residues in the CDR3. V was cut by 4 bases and J by 0 bases, with 22 bases left in between. CDR3 bases: TGTGCCAGCAGCTCCATCTATTCGCCTTACTGGAGCTCCTACAATGAGCAGTTCTTC. This sequence encodes CASSSIYSPYWSSYNEQFF.

In nucleotides, the CDR3 is TGTGCCAGCAGCCTATACCCCGGGGCGAACACTGAAGCTTTCTTT. Its protein product is CASSLYPGANTEAFF. The V and J genes are TRBV6-5 and TRBJ1-1, with D perhaps TRBD1 (5 bases). Trimming left V 6 bases short and J 1 base short, with 15 bases between. The CDR3 sequence is 15 residues long. Germline V gene lookup returns CDR1 MNHEY and CDR2 SVGAGI.

The chain recombines TRBV12-5 with TRBJ2-6; tentative D call: TRBD1 (6 bases). Trimming took 3 bases from V and 1 from J, leaving 7 bases between them. Germline lookup yields CDR1 LGHNT and CDR2 FRNRAP. This CDR3 contains 15 residues. The CDR3 sequence: CASGFTGSGANVLTF. The DNA of the CDR3 is TGTGCTAGTGGTTTCACAGGGTCTGGGGCCAACGTCCTGACTTTC.

V is TRBV7-9 and J is TRBJ1-5; the D is unclear. With 2 bases removed from V and 1 base from J, the gap between germline ends came to 12 bases. Germline assignment: CDR1 SEHNR and CDR2 FQNEAQ (reference sequence). The CDR3 covers 16 residues. The CDR3 coding sequence is TGTGCCAGCAGCTTACAAGGTCCTATCAGCAATCAGCCCCAGCATTTT. It translates to CASSLQGPISNQPQHF.

The chain carries TRBV29-1 and TRBJ1-2, with D unresolved. The CDR3 is 12 amino acids. CDR1 and CDR2 from the germline V gene are SQVTM and ANQGSEA. Between the trimmed V and J ends, which lost 4 bases and 8 bases, there was a span of 14 bases. This CDR3 reads CSVVLVGRGYTF. In nucleotides, the CDR3 is TGCAGCGTTGTTTTGGTAGGGCGCGGCTACACCTTC.

V and J are TRBV28 and TRBJ2-7, with D maybe TRBD2 (5 bases). The CDR3 length is 16 residues. Trimming removed 3 bases at V and 1 base at J, with 16 bases between. Per germline, CDR1 MDHEN and CDR2 SYDVKM. The CDR3 sequence: CASSFIFIRGSYEQYF. CDR3 nucleotides: TGTGCCAGCAGTTTTATTTTCATACGGGGATCCTACGAGCAGTACTTC.

The chain has TRBV7-2 and TRBJ1-3, with D unclear. The CDR3 is 14 residues long. Trimming removed 6 bases from V and 0 bases from J, with 9 bases in between. Germline CDR1 SGHTA, CDR2 FQGNSA. CDR3 residues: CASSYKSSGNTIYF. CDR3 nucleotides: TGTGCCAGCAGTTACAAAAGCTCTGGAAACACCATATATTTT. The whole variable domain, remainder taken from reference TRBV7-2 and TRBJ1-3, is GAGVSQSPSNKVTEKGKDVELRCDPISGHTALYWYRQSLGQGLEFLIYFQGNSAPDKSGLPSDRFSAERTGGSVSTLTIQRTQQEDSAVYLCASSYKSSGNTIYFGEGSWLTVV.

The rearrangement joins TRBV27 to TRBJ2-7, with 8 bases matching TRBD1. The CDR3 has 14 residues. Germline-derived CDR1 and CDR2 are MNHEY and SMNVEV (reference sequence). Germline trimming cut 2 bases from V and 2 bases from J; bases unmatched to any gene: 2. The chain's CDR3 is CASSLRTGPYEQYF. Written as DNA, the CDR3 is TGTGCCAGCAGTTTACGGACAGGGCCCTACGAGCAGTACTTC.

The genes are TRBV19 and TRBJ1-3, with a tentative D call TRBD1 (5 bases). This CDR3 spans 16 amino acids. Germline assignment: CDR1 LNHDA and CDR2 SQIVND (reference sequence). Between the trimmed V and J ends, which lost 3 bases and 5 bases, there was a span of 17 bases. The CDR3 coding sequence is TGTGCCAGTAGTATCTACGGGACGCGACGAAGAAACACCATATATTTT. This gives the protein CASSIYGTRRRNTIYF.

The chain links TRBV5-1 to TRBJ2-1, with a possible D match to TRBD1 (6 bases). V was cut by 4 bases and J by 8 bases, with 10 bases left in between. Germline CDR1 is SGHRS and CDR2 is YFSETQ. The CDR3 has 12 amino acids. The CDR3 here is CASSEQGHEQFF. In DNA form, the CDR3 reads TGCGCCAGCAGCGAACAGGGTCATGAGCAGTTCTTC.

By share of the sample, this clone is medium-sized. The chain employs TRBV14 and TRBJ2-3; D gene ambiguous. Germline V gene sequence: CDR1 SGHDN, CDR2 FVKESK. The CDR3 is made up of 16 amino acids. V was pared by 1 base and J by 0 bases, with 11 bases between. This CDR3 is CASSQVIGGSTDTQYF. The DNA of the CDR3 is TGTGCCAGCAGCCAAGTCATCGGCGGCAGCACAGATACGCAGTATTTT.

The V and J genes are TRBV5-1 and TRBJ2-3, with TRBD2 matching 7 bases. The V gene's germline CDR1 is SGHRS and CDR2 YFSETQ. J gave up 4 bases and V 6 bases, and 14 bases lay outside the gene matches. CDR3 length: 16 residues. The CDR3 loop reads CASTLLGAGEADTQYF. The CDR3, as DNA: TGCGCCAGCACTCTACTAGGGGCGGGGGAGGCAGATACGCAGTATTTT.

A single count supports this clone. V and J are TRBV5-1 and TRBJ2-1; 7 bases line up with TRBD1. Trimming removed 4 bases from V and 3 bases from J; junction bases left unmatched: 10. Germline V CDR1 and CDR2: SGHRS, YFSETQ. The CDR3 has 16 residues. CDR3 in DNA: TGCGCCAGCAGCACCGACAGGGCGTGGGTCTACAATGAGCAGTTCTTC. This translates into CASSTDRAWVYNEQFF. The full variable domain, its missing parts supplied by reference TRBV5-1 and TRBJ2-1, is KAGVTQTPRYLIKTRGQQVTLSCSPISGHRSVSWYQQTPGQGLQFLFEYFSETQRNKGNFPGRFSGRQFSNSRSEMNVSTLELGDSALYLCASSTDRAWVYNEQFFGPGTRLTVL.